The rows below give T cell receptor beta chains drawn from one sample of a study of long-term antiretroviral therapy in people with HIV. This table comes from immunoSEQ multiplex PCR, and its TCRdb copy is limited to in-frame clones, with some not included. Of around 30,000 clones listed, about 96% are singletons. Material: unsorted PBMCs, obtained 6.5 to 6.6 years after starting antiretroviral therapy. The origin of the receptors is a man aged 25-45 years with HIV. Both conserved end residues are part of each CDR3. The D gene is left open where the match is weak. Some rows mark clone size as missing; the rest say once, few, many or name a class of expanded clone.

TRBV11-2	-	-	TRBJ2-7	CASSFSDGSYEQYF	TGTGCCAGCAGCTTCTCTGACGGATCCTACGAGCAGTACTTC
TRBV11-2	-	-	TRBJ1-3	CASRPTGNGNTIYF	TGTGCCAGCAGGCCTACAGGGAATGGAAACACCATATATTTT
TRBV19	-	-	TRBJ1-6	CASSIDFPAPGNSPLHF	TGTGCCAGTAGTATAGATTTCCCAGCCCCCGGGAATTCACCCCTCCACTTT
TRBV11-2	-	-	TRBJ2-7	CASSWRQGGPYEQYF	TGTGCCAGCAGTTGGCGGCAGGGGGGGCCCTACGAGCAGTACTTC
TRBV29-1	-	TRBD2	TRBJ2-1	CSVALADYNEQFF	TGCAGCGTTGCACTAGCGGATTACAATGAGCAGTTCTTC
TRBV5-1	-	-	TRBJ2-3	CASSLKARAEPLDTQYF	TGCGCCAGCAGCTTGAAGGCGAGAGCAGAACCGCTAGATACGCAGTATTTT
TRBV7-8	-	TRBD2	TRBJ2-1	CASSFGTSGGVVEQFF	TGTGCCAGCAGCTTCGGGACTAGCGGGGGGGTGGTAGAGCAGTTCTTC
TRBV11-1	-	-	TRBJ1-5	CASRIGVSNQPQHF	TGTGCCAGTCGGATAGGGGTTAGTAATCAGCCCCAGCATTTT
TRBV7-2	-	TRBD1	TRBJ1-1	CASSSPGTGGTEAFF	TGTGCCAGCAGCTCCCCCGGGACAGGGGGCACTGAAGCTTTCTTT
TRBV19	-	-	TRBJ2-1	CASSSREDHHGFF	TGTGCCAGTTCATCGAGAGAGGACCACCATGGGTTCTTC
TRBV6-5	-	TRBD1	TRBJ1-5	CASSGTDNQPQHF	TGTGCCAGCAGTGGGACAGACAATCAGCCCCAGCATTTT
TRBV30	-	-	TRBJ2-3	CAWSLGDTQYF	TGTGCCTGGAGTCTCGGGGATACGCAGTATTTT
TRBV28	-	TRBD2	TRBJ2-3	CASILGGVADTQYF	TGTGCCAGCATCCTGGGAGGGGTTGCAGATACGCAGTATTTT
TRBV27	-	TRBD2	TRBJ2-7	CASSLTGGSLYEQYF	TGTGCCAGCAGTTTAACGGGAGGGTCTCTTTACGAGCAGTACTTC
TRBV9	-	TRBD1	TRBJ1-5	CASSARTGGAQQPQHF	TGTGCCAGCAGCGCCAGGACAGGGGGCGCTCAACAGCCCCAGCATTTT
TRBV28	-	-	TRBJ1-3	CASRGQHSGNTIYF	TGTGCCAGCAGAGGACAGCACTCTGGAAACACCATATATTTT
TRBV5-1	-	-	TRBJ2-5	CASSFGDETQYF	TGCGCCAGCAGCTTCGGCGATGAGACCCAGTACTTC
TRBV5-5	-	TRBD1	TRBJ1-4	CASSGLGGTGDEKLFF	TGTGCCAGCAGCGGCTTAGGCGGGACAGGGGACGAAAAACTGTTTTTT
TRBV27	-	-	TRBJ1-1	CASSLREGGEAFF	TGTGCCAGCAGCCTCAGGGAAGGGGGTGAAGCTTTCTTT
TRBV4-2	once	-	TRBJ2-7	CASSPWDRAYEQYF	TGTGCCAGCAGCCCGTGGGACCGTGCGTACGAGCAGTACTTC
TRBV5-1	-	-	TRBJ2-1	CASSLGSSYNEQFF	TGCGCCAGCAGCTTGGGGAGCTCCTACAATGAGCAGTTCTTC
TRBV5-4	-	-	TRBJ2-1	CASSPGTIRQKNEQFF	TGTGCCAGCAGCCCAGGGACCATCAGGCAAAAGAATGAGCAGTTCTTC
TRBV2	-	TRBD2	TRBJ2-1	CASSYRAGAGGEQFF	TGTGCCAGCAGCTATAGAGCGGGGGCTGGCGGTGAGCAGTTCTTC
TRBV5-6	-	-	TRBJ2-5	CASSLGLVGEETQYF	TGTGCCAGCAGCTTGGGACTAGTGGGGGAGGAGACCCAGTACTTC
TRBV30	-	TRBD2	TRBJ2-1	CAWRDLAGGDNEQFF	TGTGCCTGGAGGGACCTAGCGGGAGGGGACAATGAGCAGTTCTTC
TRBV13	-	-	TRBJ1-2	CASSGPELNYGYTF	TGTGCCAGCAGCGGACCGGAACTTAACTATGGCTACACCTTC
TRBV7-6	once	-	TRBJ1-2	CASSPLGAAAYGYTF	TGTGCCAGCAGCCCCTTGGGGGCAGCTGCCTATGGCTACACCTTC
TRBV7-9	-	TRBD1	TRBJ2-7	CASAHRQGDPGEQYF	TGTGCCAGCGCCCACCGACAGGGGGATCCGGGTGAGCAGTACTTC
TRBV5-1	-	-	TRBJ2-2	CASSLKTDLNTGELFF	TGCGCCAGCAGCTTGAAAACGGATTTAAACACCGGGGAGCTGTTTTTT
TRBV7-8	-	-	TRBJ2-2	CASSFTGGELFF	TGTGCCAGCAGCTTTACGGGTGGGGAGCTGTTTTTT
TRBV4-3	-	-	TRBJ2-7	CASSQVVGGYEQYF	TGCGCCAGCAGCCAAGTGGTGGGCGGCTACGAGCAGTACTTC
TRBV14	-	-	TRBJ1-2	CASSHLSGGGYTF	TGTGCCAGCAGCCACCTCTCTGGTGGGGGCTACACCTTC
TRBV10-3	-	-	TRBJ2-5	CAISAGEGTQYF	TGTGCCATCAGCGCAGGGGAGGGGACCCAGTACTTC
TRBV11-2	-	-	TRBJ2-5	CASSLFSGEQGEETQYF	TGTGCCAGCAGCTTATTTTCTGGGGAACAGGGAGAAGAGACCCAGTACTTC
TRBV4-1	-	TRBD2	TRBJ2-3	CASSQDRLGNLAGGLDTQYF	TGCGCCAGCAGCCAAGATCGGTTAGGGAATCTGGCGGGAGGTCTAGATACGCAGTATTTT
TRBV10-3	-	-	TRBJ2-3	CAISEPPRTISDTQYF	TGTGCCATCAGTGAGCCCCCCCGGACGATAAGCGATACGCAGTATTTT
TRBV6-6	-	-	TRBJ2-4	CASRQLAKNIQYF	TGTGCCAGTCGACAGTTAGCCAAAAACATTCAGTACTTC
TRBV7-9	-	-	TRBJ1-1	CASSRLNTEAFF	TGTGCCAGCAGCAGATTAAACACTGAAGCTTTCTTT
TRBV11-2	-	-	TRBJ2-2	CASSQFTGELFF	TGTGCCAGCAGCCAGTTCACCGGGGAGCTGTTTTTT
TRBV4-3	-	-	TRBJ1-6	CASSHVGSPLHF	TGCGCCAGCAGCCACGTGGGGTCACCCCTCCACTTT
TRBV30	-	-	TRBJ1-2	CAWRGRTFYTF	TGTGCCTGGAGGGGAAGGACCTTCTACACCTTC
TRBV4-2	-	-	TRBJ2-7	CASSARDPQYEQYF	TGTGCCAGCAGCGCCCGGGACCCACAATACGAGCAGTACTTC
TRBV4-1	once	-	TRBJ2-2	CASSQGEVATGELFF	TGCGCCAGCAGCCAAGGGGAGGTCGCCACCGGGGAGCTGTTTTTT
TRBV4-3	-	TRBD2	TRBJ2-3	CASSHGLAGYTDTQYF	TGCGCCAGCAGCCACGGACTAGCGGGCTACACAGATACGCAGTATTTT
TRBV15	-	-	TRBJ1-6	CATSRDPPGGSNSPLHF	TGTGCCACCAGCAGAGATCCCCCGGGGGGGAGTAATTCACCCCTCCACTTT
TRBV4-3	-	-	TRBJ2-7	CASSQDFGAGYEQYF	TGCGCCAGCAGCCAAGATTTCGGTGCGGGGTACGAGCAGTACTTC
TRBV5-1	-	TRBD2	TRBJ2-3	CASSLGSGGFVDTQYF	TGCGCCAGCAGCTTGGGGTCCGGGGGGTTTGTAGATACGCAGTATTTT
TRBV4-1	-	-	TRBJ1-2	CASSQDPRGAYLFGYTF	TGCGCCAGCAGCCAAGATCCCCGTGGGGCCTACTTATTTGGCTACACCTTC
TRBV7-6	-	TRBD2	TRBJ2-5	CASSLAGGSQETQYF	TGTGCCAGCAGCTTAGCCGGGGGGTCCCAAGAGACCCAGTACTTC
TRBV29-1	-	TRBD1	TRBJ2-5	CSGRDSPLGETQYF	TGCAGCGGACGGGACAGCCCTCTGGGCGAGACCCAGTACTTC
TRBV5-5	-	-	TRBJ1-3	CASSLYSAEGVISGNTIYF	TGTGCCAGCAGCTTGTACTCCGCTGAGGGGGTCATCTCTGGAAACACCATATATTTT
TRBV19	-	-	TRBJ1-1	CASSRKAGSTEAFF	TGTGCCAGTAGTCGAAAAGCAGGGTCCACTGAAGCTTTCTTT
TRBV19	-	-	TRBJ1-1	CASSIARSLNTEAFF	TGTGCCAGTAGTATTGCCAGGTCCCTGAACACTGAAGCTTTCTTT
TRBV7-6	once	TRBD2	TRBJ2-1	CASSLPASRQGLYNEQFF	TGTGCCAGCAGCTTACCCGCCTCGAGGCAGGGACTATACAATGAGCAGTTCTTC
TRBV7-2	-	-	TRBJ2-7	CASSFRGHWMGEQYF	TGTGCCAGCAGCTTTCGGGGACATTGGATGGGGGAGCAGTACTTC
TRBV4-1	-	-	TRBJ2-3	CASRGDTQYF	TGCGCCAGCAGGGGAGATACGCAGTATTTT
TRBV9	-	TRBD1	TRBJ2-2	CASSPRGQGVSATGELFF	TGTGCCAGCAGCCCCCGGGGACAGGGGGTCTCGGCCACCGGGGAGCTGTTTTTT
TRBV4-3	-	-	TRBJ1-4	CASSFKNGAEKLFF	TGCGCCAGCAGCTTCAAGAATGGTGCGGAAAAACTGTTTTTT